Sequencing of this TCR beta chain was carried out in a study of blood T cell repertoires in COVID-19. The CDR3 extends over 13 amino acids. V trimming: 7 bases; J trimming: 0 bases; junction bases outside the gene matches: 2. Germline lookup yields CDR1 MDHEN and CDR2 SYDVKM. The protocol was immunoSEQ multiplex PCR, while the TCRdb copy is restricted to in-frame clones and leaves out a portion. Of around 380,000 clones in the sample, roughly four fifths were seen once. This chain links TRBV28 with TRBJ2-7, with 8 bases lining up with TRBD2. The receptor's source is a human donor with acute or convalescent COVID-19. The donor label of this sample is uncertain. The sample was peripheral blood. In DNA form, the CDR3 reads TGTGCCAGCACCCGGGGGGGCTCCTACGAGCAGTACTTC. Its protein product is CASTRGGSYEQYF.